The clone carrying this T cell receptor beta chain was seen only once. Germline and junction disagree at one end, which may indicate a read error. The data stem from a study of response to subunit inactivated influenza vaccine. This CDR3 comprises 15 residues. Per germline, CDR1 SGHRS and CDR2 YFSETQ. MiXCR, applied by TCRdb to the RT-PCR reads, yields one record per CDR3 protein. The data contain about 570,000 distinct CDR3 sequences, about 11% of them singletons. The same specimen was also included in a second study, on T cells expressing NK-cell markers. That paper adds: It was by 5'RACE template switching with UMIs that TCR beta cDNA was made. Beta-chain profiling covered CD3+CD56+NKG2C+, CD3+CD56+NKG2C- and CD3+CD56-NKG2C+ sorted subsets. Serological testing identified most of the eight sequenced donors as HCMV-seropositive and one as seronegative. Expanded NKG2C+ T cell clones were not confirmed as HCMV-specific.

The rearrangement links TRBV5-1 to TRBJ2-7, with TRBD1 matching over 9 bases. The sequence came from a man aged 50 to 59 who received an inactivated influenza vaccine. This sample comprised PBMCs from blood, obtained on the day of vaccination. This CDR3 reads CASSPPGQGFTELYF. The DNA of the CDR3 is TGCGCCAGCAGCCCACCGGGACAGGGCTTTACCGAGCTGTACTTC.